The clone carrying this T cell receptor (beta chain) showed up just a few times. Antigen: not known. With 4 bases clipped from V and 5 bases from J, the junction kept 11 bases outside the gene matches. Germline CDR1 reads SGHRS; CDR2 reads YFSETQ. The CDR3 is made up of 16 amino acids. Unique-molecular-identifier-tagged TCR beta cDNA libraries were used. In TCRdb, the PCR reads were re-called with MiXCR into one record per CDR3 protein. The repertoire includes about 400,000 distinct CDR3 sequences, roughly 38% of them detected once, and 13% sits in the top ten. This specimen belongs to a study of post-analysis software for immune sequencing data. On the study more broadly: Both relapsing-remitting and secondary progressive multiple sclerosis featured among the disease courses, as did progressive-relapsing multiple sclerosis.

Study observations and caveats: With F measure, samples from one preparation batch clustered together strongly. Among four to six TRBV segments more frequent in patients than controls were TRBV5-6, TRBV5-1 and TRBV20-1. Significantly decreased normalized Chao1 diversity was recorded for multiple sclerosis patients relative to controls.

The V call is TRBV5-1, the J call TRBJ2-3, with TRBD1 matching 9 bases. This TCR derives from a girl aged 5 to 17 with multiple sclerosis. The specimen was blood. The CDR3 DNA reads as TGCGCCAGCAGCCTTCCGGGACAGGGTGTTGGAGATACGCAGTATTTT. Translation: CASSLPGQGVGDTQYF.